This TCR beta chain was sequenced during a study of vaccination effects on CD4 cells after COVID-19. About the study: Two recovered convalescent patients were sampled 16 days and one week pre-vaccination.

General study results and limits: Marked contraction was observed in infection-induced and vaccine-induced clones late after vaccination. Predominantly, the post-vaccine spike-reactive clones of convalescents comprised new vaccine-induced clones.

Comment on this clone: Its antigen is as yet unknown.

The ends were cut back, 6 bases at V and 6 bases at J, with 17 bases in the middle. CDR1 is MDHEN, CDR2 SYDVKM, per germline. This CDR3 is built from 15 residues. Generated by immunoSEQ multiplex PCR, the TCRdb table keeps only in-frame clones and is missing some. Of around 47,000 clones in the sample, around 74% were seen once. Sequencing in the ViraFEST assay came after antigen-specific CD4+ T cells had been expanded with viral peptide pools, which were used to stimulate PBMC. The culture ran for 10 days before CD4+ T cells were isolated. This individual tested PCR-positive for SARS-CoV-2 infection between March and December 2020. At days 3 and 7, half of the medium was exchanged for IL-2 medium.

Material: CD4+ T cells from PBMCs cultured with a peptide pool, obtained before COVID-19 vaccination. The sequence was collected from a human donor who had a prior SARS-CoV-2 infection. The chain uses TRBV28 and TRBJ2-2; TRBD1 might be the D (6 bases). The CDR3, as DNA: TGTGCCAGCAGCCGGCCAGGGGATTCCGCCGGGGAGCTGTTTTTT. It encodes CASSRPGDSAGELFF.